Listed here are 15 T cell receptor beta chains from one sample, sequenced in a study of beta chain features in type 1 diabetes (dated by TCRdb to 2016 to 2019). Points the paper makes about the study in general: Type 1 diabetes patients showed a moderate but significant shortening of TCRB CDR3 length in all four CD4+ subsets.

Library method: the immunoSEQ multiplex PCR assay. The entire amount of isolated RNA was reverse transcribed using the High Capacity cDNA Reverse Transcription Kit, so the sequenced TCRB transcripts were expressed ones. TCRdb carries this immuneACCESS record with in-frame sequences only. Its versions omit some clonotypes, under half of them owing to an unresolved V gene in the studies checked, with the rest unexplained. The sample table records 280,000 or so clones; about 15% of these occur just once. The ten largest account for less than 0.02% of the sample. No antigen has been identified for these receptors. Sequenced sample: naive CD4+ T cells from blood. The cell subset or site label on this specimen signifies: true naive CD4+ T cells. The receptors stem from a man in his late teens or twenties with type 1 diabetes.

Only a few counts were recorded for this clone. This chain uses TRBV7-2 with TRBJ2-1, with D tentatively TRBD1 (6 bases). The V and J ends lost 4 bases and 1 base respectively, with 8 bases between them. Germline V lookup: CDR1 SGHTA, CDR2 FQGNSA. The CDR3 has 14 residues. In nucleotides, the CDR3 is TGTGCCAGCAGCTCCAGGGGATCCTACAATGAGCAGTTCTTC. Its translation is CASSSRGSYNEQFF.

This clone was seen more than once but under ten times. V and J are TRBV6-6 and TRBJ1-5, with D perhaps matching TRBD1 (5 bases). V shed 5 bases and J shed 2 bases, with 13 bases lying between them. The CDR3 is made up of 15 amino acids. CDR1 is MNHNY and CDR2 is SVGAGI in the germline V gene (reference sequence). CDR3: CASSPPSRGNQPQHF. In nucleotides, the CDR3 is TGTGCCAGCAGTCCTCCAAGCAGGGGCAATCAGCCCCAGCATTTT.

This clone was seen only a few times. The J gene is TRBJ2-2, the V gene TRBV5-6; D uncertain. The CDR3 extends over 17 amino acids. Per the germline V gene, CDR1 is SGHDT and CDR2 is YYEEEE. V was shortened by 0 bases and J by 0 bases, with 12 bases between the two germline ends. CDR3 sequence reads: CASSLAGLNTNTGELFF. The CDR3 DNA sequence: TGTGCCAGCAGCTTGGCGGGTCTGAACACGAACACCGGGGAGCTGTTTTTT.

The sample holds a few counts of this clone. V gene TRBV7-6 combines with J gene TRBJ2-1; a weak D match, TRBD2 (6 bases). Germline CDR1 SGHVS, CDR2 FNYEAQ. This CDR3 is built from 13 residues. Trimming stripped 4 bases from V and 9 bases from J, with 13 bases between. In DNA form, the CDR3 reads TGTGCCAGCAGCTGGGTAGCGGAGACTGAGCAGTTCTTC. Protein: CASSWVAETEQFF.

This chain uses TRBV19 with TRBJ1-6; no firm D call. Trimming shortened V by 6 bases and J by 7 bases, and 7 bases separated the two germline ends. The length of the CDR3 is 12 residues. CDR1 LNHDA and CDR2 SQIVND come from the germline V gene (reference sequence). As DNA, the CDR3 is TGTGCCAGTAGGCGCCCAAATTCACCCCTCCACTTT. Its protein product is CASRRPNSPLHF.

This clone has just one count. The genes are TRBV4-3 and TRBJ2-2, with D possibly TRBD1 on 6 matching bases. The CDR3 consists of 15 residues. V lost 4 bases and J 2 bases, leaving 11 bases between the germline ends. Germline V CDR1 and CDR2: LGHNA, YSLEER. In DNA, the CDR3 is TGCGCCAGCAGCCCCTGGACAGATAACACCGGGGAGCTGTTTTTT. The encoded protein is CASSPWTDNTGELFF.

This clone was seen more than once but under ten times. The chain recombines TRBV2 with TRBJ2-1; D may be TRBD2 (6 bases). Per germline, CDR1 SNHLY and CDR2 FYNNEI. Trimming removed 9 bases at V and 13 bases at J, with 16 bases between. CDR3 size: 11 residues. CDR3 in DNA: TGTGCCAGTAAAAACTCCGGGACTCAGTTCTTC. Translating gives CASKNSGTQFF.

This clone was counted a few times. CDR3 sequence reads: CASSLFREVANEQFF. CDR3 DNA: TGTGCCAGCAGTTTATTCCGGGAGGTGGCGAATGAGCAGTTCTTC. The chain combines TRBV28 with TRBJ2-1; TRBD2 agrees at 7 bases. There are 15 residues in the CDR3. V shed 1 base, J shed 7 bases, and the junction held 7 bases outside the gene matches. CDR1 and CDR2 (germline): MDHEN, SYDVKM.

V and J are TRBV6-6 and TRBJ1-2, with a possible D match to TRBD1 (6 bases). CDR1 is MNHNY, CDR2 SVGAGI, per germline (reference sequence). The V gene lost 7 bases and the J gene lost 0 bases, with 15 bases spanning the gap. The CDR3 contains 15 residues. The CDR3 reads CASTLTGLPNYGYTF. For the CDR3, the DNA is TGTGCCAGCACTTTGACAGGCCTACCTAACTATGGCTACACCTTC.

This clone was counted a few times. The chain is built from TRBV28 and TRBJ1-1, with D perhaps TRBD1 (5 bases). The CDR3 runs to 14 residues. V lost 2 bases, J lost 6 bases, and 13 bases lay in between. Germline lookup yields CDR1 MDHEN and CDR2 SYDVKM. CDR3 DNA sequence: TGTGCCAGCAGTTTAGGGGCCTCTCGAGCTGAAGCTTTCTTT. Its protein is CASSLGASRAEAFF.

This clone was seen more than once but under ten times. This chain joins TRBV11-2 and TRBJ2-7; the match to TRBD1 covers 8 bases. Germline CDR1 SGHAT, CDR2 FQNNGV. The CDR3 has 14 residues. Trimming cost V 5 bases and J 4 bases; bases outside gene matches: 7. The chain's CDR3 is CASSGNRGKYEQYF. The DNA for the CDR3 is TGTGCCAGCAGCGGGAACAGGGGGAAATACGAGCAGTACTTC.

V gene TRBV13 combines with J gene TRBJ2-1, with D possibly TRBD2 on 7 matching bases. The CDR3 runs 16 residues. Trimming took 5 bases from V and 7 from J, leaving 21 bases between them. Germline V CDR1 and CDR2: PRHDT, FYEKMQ (reference sequence). CDR3 protein: CASSLSRGGAVNEQFF. The CDR3 nucleotides are TGTGCCAGCAGCCTATCGAGGGGGGGGGCCGTAAATGAGCAGTTCTTC. Together with reference TRBV13 and TRBJ2-1, the CDR3 gives the full variable domain: AAGVIQSPRHLIKEKRETATLKCYPIPRHDTVYWYQQGPGQDPQFLISFYEKMQSDKGSIPDRFSAQQFSDYHSELNMSSLELGDSALYFCASSLSRGGAVNEQFFGPGTRLTVL.

The CDR3 region is CASSLGGGGQETQYF. In nucleotides, the CDR3 is TGTGCCAGCAGCTTAGGGGGAGGGGGCCAAGAGACCCAGTACTTC. V and J are TRBV7-9 and TRBJ2-5; possible D gene TRBD2, 7 bases. V lost 1 base and J 1 base, leaving 10 bases between the germline ends. Looked up from germline, CDR1 is SEHNR and CDR2 is FQNEAQ (reference sequence). This CDR3 contains 15 residues.

In DNA, the CDR3 is TGTGCCAGTAGTATGGGACAGGGATTGCGGCCCCAGCATTTT. Its translation: CASSMGQGLRPQHF. This chain connects TRBV19 to TRBJ1-5, with 9 bases that match TRBD1. The CDR3 totals 14 residues. Trimming cost V 3 bases and J 9 bases; bases outside gene matches: 6. In germline, CDR1 is LNHDA, CDR2 SQIVND (reference sequence).

This clone was seen a few times. The identical CDR3 is also encoded by other nucleotide sequences in the sample. The chain has TRBV4-1 and TRBJ1-2; TRBD1 matches at 8 bases. The CDR3 length is 18 residues. V shed 4 bases, J shed 4 bases, and the junction held 17 bases outside the gene matches. CDR1 MGHRA and CDR2 YSYEKL come from the germline V gene. The CDR3 nucleotides are TGCGCCAGCAGCCGCACCGTGACAGGGGCCCCCGGGGCCTATGGCTACACCTTC. Translation gives CASSRTVTGAPGAYGYTF.